These 20 T cell receptor beta chains came from one sample sequenced in a study of post-analysis software for immune sequencing data (dated by TCRdb to about 2015). The research as a whole found: Significantly higher frequencies in patients than in controls were found for several TRBV segments, including TRBV5-6, TRBV5-1 and TRBV20-1.

Libraries were built with PCR. The sequencer listed for this sample is Illumina HiSeq 2500. To reduce PCR and sequencing biases, unique molecular identifiers were built into the TCR beta cDNA libraries. TCRdb trimmed public reads at Q25 via fastp, called clones via MiXCR and kept in-frame beta chains. Identical CDR3 proteins give one entry, which carries the most common genes and DNA. This sample comprises hundreds of thousands of distinct CDR3 sequences, roughly two fifths of them detected only once. The top ten clonotypes cover 1.7% of the sample. These receptors have no identified antigens. Sequenced material: blood. Receptors originate from a girl between 5 and 17 years old with multiple sclerosis.

The V and J genes are TRBV7-9 and TRBJ2-7, with 7 bases lining up with TRBD1. Looked up from germline, CDR1 is SEHNR and CDR2 is FQNEAQ (reference sequence). Unmatched junction bases numbered 6, after V lost 5 bases and J lost 2 bases. This CDR3 spans 14 amino acids. This CDR3 is CASSVRDRTYEQYF. CDR3 coding DNA: TGTGCCAGCAGCGTCCGGGACAGAACCTACGAGCAGTACTTC.

The rearrangement uses TRBV2 and TRBJ1-2; TRBD1 matches 10 bases. The germline CDR1 and CDR2 sequences are SNHLY and FYNNEI. CDR3 length: 13 residues. V lost 4 bases to trimming and J lost 8 bases; unmatched junction nucleotides: 4. The CDR3 loop reads CASSGDRGNGYTF. DNA of the CDR3: TGTGCCAGCAGTGGGGACAGGGGAAACGGCTACACCTTC.

This clonotype was counted a few times. The J gene is TRBJ1-5, the V gene TRBV24-1; a possible D gene is TRBD1 (5 bases). This CDR3 is 16 amino acids long. Per germline, CDR1 KGHDR and CDR2 SFDVKD. The V end was cut by 3 bases, the J end by 5 bases, with 16 bases between. The CDR3 sequence: CATSDPGKKSDQPQHF. CDR3 sequence (DNA): TGTGCCACCAGTGATCCAGGGAAGAAGTCGGATCAGCCCCAGCATTTT.

The J gene is TRBJ2-4, the V gene TRBV12-3 or TRBV12-4; 11 nucleotides match TRBD1. The CDR3 sequence is 15 residues long. The J segment lost 6 bases and the V segment lost 5 bases, leaving 6 bases of the junction unmatched. CDR3 bases: TGTGCCAGCAGTAGGTTCGGGACAGGGGGAAACATTCAGTACTTC. Translated, it gives CASSRFGTGGNIQYF.

In nucleotides, the CDR3 is TGTGCCAGCAGCCCCCAAGGGGATCTCGAGCAGTACTTC. It is translated as CASSPQGDLEQYF. The J gene is TRBJ2-5, the V gene TRBV3-1; D possibly corresponds to TRBD1 (5 bases). The J call may be faulty, since TRBJ2-7 better matches the DNA end. Germline V gives CDR1 LGHDT, CDR2 YNNKEL (reference sequence). The CDR3 spans 13 residues.

This clonotype has more than one count but fewer than ten. This chain connects TRBV4-1 to TRBJ2-7; weak D call: TRBD1 (6 bases). V lost 4 bases, J lost 0 bases, and 13 bases lay in between. The CDR3 extends over 15 amino acids. Germline V gene data show CDR1 as MGHRA and CDR2 as YSYEKL. The CDR3 DNA reads TGCGCCAGCAGCCTACCAGGGGCAAGCTCCTACGAGCAGTACTTC. Amino acids: CASSLPGASSYEQYF.

This rearrangement joins TRBV11-2 to TRBJ1-5; TRBD1 is a possible D gene (6 bases). Germline CDR1 reads SGHAT; CDR2 reads FQNNGV. CDR3 size: 17 residues. V was cut by 5 bases and J by 9 bases, with 26 bases left in between. The CDR3 loop is CASSPLLGGKGIGPQHF. The CDR3 DNA reads TGTGCCAGCAGCCCACTCCTAGGGGGGAAGGGGATCGGGCCCCAGCATTTT.

This chain connects TRBV4-2 to TRBJ1-1; perhaps TRBD1 as D (6 bases). The V gene lost 0 bases and the J gene lost 5 bases, with 13 bases spanning the gap. The germline gives CDR1 LGHNA, CDR2 YNFKEQ. The CDR3 is made up of 15 amino acids. The CDR3 DNA follows: TGTGCCAGCAGCCAAGAGGTACAGGGAGAGACTGAAGCTTTCTTT. It codes for CASSQEVQGETEAFF.

The chain uses TRBV15 and TRBJ2-4; D perhaps matches TRBD2 (5 bases). The J call is uncertain, as TRBJ2-5 better fits the DNA end. The V gene's germline CDR1 is LNHNV and CDR2 YYDKDF (reference sequence). The CDR3 is 18 residues long. CDR3: CATSDPSRIVGNRGTQYF. CDR3 nucleotides: TGTGCCACCAGCGACCCGAGCAGGATCGTCGGTAACCGGGGGACCCAGTACTTC.

The gene calls are TRBV10-2 and TRBJ2-1, with D unclear. This CDR3 region has 14 residues. The V and J ends lost 3 bases and 5 bases respectively, with 11 bases between them. Germline lookup yields CDR1 WSHSY and CDR2 SAAADI. As DNA, the CDR3 is TGCGCCAGCAGTGACTCTCGGTCAAACAATGAGCAGTTCTTC. It is translated as CASSDSRSNNEQFF.

This clonotype was seen a single time. The gene calls are TRBV6-6 and TRBJ2-3; D is perhaps TRBD1 (6 bases). Germline V gives CDR1 MNHNY, CDR2 SVGAGI (reference sequence). Trimming left V 0 bases short and J 1 base short, with 14 bases between. CDR3 length: 17 residues. Here the CDR3 DNA reads TGTGCCAGCAGTTACTCGAGTGTCAGGGGCGGCACAGATACGCAGTATTTT. It encodes CASSYSSVRGGTDTQYF.

The chain couples TRBV21-1 to TRBJ1-5; the DNA was not used to check the table's D call, TRBD1. TRBV21-1 is classified as a pseudogene. This CDR3 has 16 residues. CDR3 protein: CASKGTGDIGNQPQHF. The DNA for the CDR3 is TGTGCCAGCAAGGGGACAGGGGATATAGGCAATCAGCCCCAGCATTTT.

The sample holds a few counts of this clonotype. The V and J genes are TRBV29-1 and TRBJ2-7; the match to TRBD1 covers 11 bases. The CDR3 has 14 residues. V shed 6 bases, J shed 4 bases, and the junction held 8 bases outside the gene matches. The germline V gene has CDR1 SQVTM and CDR2 ANQGSEA. CDR3 sequence reads: CSVTMGQGGYEQYF. The CDR3 DNA reads TGCAGCGTCACAATGGGACAGGGGGGATACGAGCAGTACTTC.

The chain carries TRBV29-1 and TRBJ2-7; D is perhaps TRBD1 or TRBD2 (5 bases each). The CDR3 is 13 amino acids. Germline CDR1 and CDR2: SQVTM and ANQGSEA. Trimming cost V 2 bases and J 2 bases, with 10 bases left between them. CDR3 nucleotide sequence: TGCAGCGTTGAAAGGGACGGACCCTACGAGCAGTACTTC. It codes for CSVERDGPYEQYF.

The chain couples TRBV24-1 to TRBJ2-5, with a possible D match to TRBD1 (6 bases). The better agreement between TRBJ2-7 and the DNA end casts doubt on the J call. This CDR3 spans 14 amino acids. Germline CDR1 is KGHDR and CDR2 is SFDVKD. DNA for the CDR3: TGTGCCACCAGTGACCCGGACAGACTCTACGAGCAGTACTTC. This translates into CATSDPDRLYEQYF.

Worth noting for this clonotype: A read error may produce the germline difference seen at one junction end. The genes are TRBV10-3 and TRBJ2-5, with D perhaps matching TRBD2 (6 bases). In germline, CDR1 is ENHRY, CDR2 SYGVKD. There are 13 residues in the CDR3. The CDR3 sequence: CVISVASEETQYF. DNA of the CDR3: TGTGTCATCAGTGTGGCTAGCGAAGAGACCCAGTACTTC.

The chain joins TRBV13 to TRBJ2-1; perhaps TRBD2 as D (6 bases). The CDR3 is 15 residues long. Germline V gene lookup returns CDR1 PRHDT and CDR2 FYEKMQ (reference sequence). V lost 3 bases and J lost 5, with 14 bases in between. For the CDR3, the DNA is TGTGCCAGCAGCTTCCCACTAGCCTGGAACAATGAGCAGTTCTTC. Residues: CASSFPLAWNNEQFF.

The rearrangement links TRBV7-3 to TRBJ2-1, with 9 bases lining up with TRBD2. CDR1 is SGHTA and CDR2 is FQGTGA in the germline V gene. The ends lost 2 bases at V and 6 bases at J; junction bases unmatched: 5. The CDR3 runs to 15 residues. The chain's CDR3 is CASSLAGGYGNEQFF. In DNA form, the CDR3 reads TGTGCCAGCAGCTTAGCGGGGGGGTACGGCAATGAGCAGTTCTTC.

Comment on this clonotype: Possible read error: a much larger clone is one base away. The chain couples TRBV6-4 to TRBJ2-1; 7 nucleotides agree with TRBD2. Germline V CDR1 and CDR2: MRHNA, SNTAGT. After removal of 0 bases from V and 4 bases from J, the junction contained 3 bases not matched to a gene. The CDR3 extends over 15 amino acids. CDR3 residues: CASSDSVGGYNEQFF. CDR3 in DNA: TGTGCCAGCAGTGACTCAGTGGGAGGGTACAATGAGCAGTTCTTC.

CDR3 loop: CASSERLAVYNEQFF. Here the CDR3 DNA reads TGTGCCAGCAGCGAGAGACTAGCGGTCTACAATGAGCAGTTCTTC. This chain connects TRBV14 to TRBJ2-1; TRBD2 agrees at 9 bases. The junction had 5 bases not matched to a gene; V was cut back by 5 bases and J by 3 bases. The CDR3 is made up of 15 amino acids. From germline, CDR1 is SGHDN and CDR2 FVKESK.